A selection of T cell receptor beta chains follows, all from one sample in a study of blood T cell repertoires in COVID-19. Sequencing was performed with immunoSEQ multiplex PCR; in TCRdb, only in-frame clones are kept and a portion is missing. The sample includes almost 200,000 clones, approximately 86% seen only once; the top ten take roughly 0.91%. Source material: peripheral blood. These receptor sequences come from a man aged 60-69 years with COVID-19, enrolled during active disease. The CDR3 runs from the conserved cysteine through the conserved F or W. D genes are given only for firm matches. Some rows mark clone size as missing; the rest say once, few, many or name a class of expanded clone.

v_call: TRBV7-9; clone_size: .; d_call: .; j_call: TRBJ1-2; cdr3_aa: CASSETDNYGYTF; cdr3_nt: TGTGCCAGCAGCGAGACAGACAACTATGGCTACACCTTC
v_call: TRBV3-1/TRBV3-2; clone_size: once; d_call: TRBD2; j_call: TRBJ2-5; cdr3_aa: CASSRFGAGVKETQYF; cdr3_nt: TGTGCCAGCAGCCGCTTTGGAGCGGGAGTGAAAGAGACCCAGTACTTC
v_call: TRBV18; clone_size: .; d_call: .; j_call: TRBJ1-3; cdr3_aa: CASSPPGGSGNTIYF; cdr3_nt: TGTGCCAGCTCACCGCCTGGGGGGTCTGGAAACACCATATATTTT
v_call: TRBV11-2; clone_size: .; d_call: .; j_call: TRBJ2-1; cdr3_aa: CASSLDRGRGDEQFF; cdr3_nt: TGTGCCAGCAGCTTAGATCGGGGGAGGGGGGATGAGCAGTTCTTC
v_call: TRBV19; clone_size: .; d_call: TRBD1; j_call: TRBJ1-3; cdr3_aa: CASSIERRVSGQGTGNTIYF; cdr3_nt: TGTGCCAGTAGTATAGAAAGAAGAGTTTCGGGACAGGGGACTGGAAACACCATATATTTT
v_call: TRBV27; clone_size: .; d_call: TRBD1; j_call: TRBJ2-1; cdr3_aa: CASSPTGGNGEQFF; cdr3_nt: TGTGCCAGCAGTCCCACAGGGGGAAACGGTGAGCAGTTCTTC
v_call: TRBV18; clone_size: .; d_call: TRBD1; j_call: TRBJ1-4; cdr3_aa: CASSPAGDREKLFF; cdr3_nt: TGTGCCAGCTCACCCGCCGGGGACAGGGAAAAACTGTTTTTT
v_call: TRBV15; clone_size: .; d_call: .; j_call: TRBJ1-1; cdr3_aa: CATSSLNTEAFF; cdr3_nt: TGTGCCACCAGCTCCTTGAACACTGAAGCTTTCTTT
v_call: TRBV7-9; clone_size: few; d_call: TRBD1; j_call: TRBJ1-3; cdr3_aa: CASSTGQGSFSGNTIYF; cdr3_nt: TGTGCCAGCAGCACCGGACAGGGTAGTTTCTCTGGAAACACCATATATTTT
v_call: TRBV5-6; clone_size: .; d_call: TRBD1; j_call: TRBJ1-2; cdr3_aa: CASSSWGQRPNRYGYTF; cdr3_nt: TGTGCCAGCAGCTCATGGGGACAGCGACCAAACCGCTATGGCTACACCTTC
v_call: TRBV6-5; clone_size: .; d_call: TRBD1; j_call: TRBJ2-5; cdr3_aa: CASRPTGEGGETQYF; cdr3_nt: TGTGCCAGCAGGCCTACAGGGGAAGGGGGAGAGACCCAGTACTTC
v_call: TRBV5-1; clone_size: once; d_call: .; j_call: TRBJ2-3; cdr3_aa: CASSLGAGRPDTQYF; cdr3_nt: TGCGCCAGCAGCTTGGGGGCCGGCCGCCCGGATACGCAGTATTTT
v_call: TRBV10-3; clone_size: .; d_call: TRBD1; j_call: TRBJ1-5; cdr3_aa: CAISGQGDQPQHF; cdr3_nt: TGTGCCATCAGTGGACAGGGAGATCAGCCCCAGCATTTT
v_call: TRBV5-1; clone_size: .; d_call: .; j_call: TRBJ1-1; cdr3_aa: CASSNARVNTEAFF; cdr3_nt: TGCGCCAGCAGTAACGCCAGGGTGAACACTGAAGCTTTCTTT
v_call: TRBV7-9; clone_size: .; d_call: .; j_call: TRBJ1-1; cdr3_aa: CASGLNRDTEAFF; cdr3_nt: TGTGCCAGCGGCCTCAACAGGGACACTGAAGCTTTCTTT
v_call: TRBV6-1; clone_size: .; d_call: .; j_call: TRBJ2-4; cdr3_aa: CASSAPSGAPGAIQYF; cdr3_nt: TGTGCCAGCAGTGCCCCCAGCGGGGCCCCGGGGGCTATTCAGTACTTC
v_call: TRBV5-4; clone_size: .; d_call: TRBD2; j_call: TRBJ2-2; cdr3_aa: CASSFGSGGTGELFF; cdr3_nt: TGTGCCAGCAGCTTCGGATCGGGAGGCACCGGGGAGCTGTTTTTT
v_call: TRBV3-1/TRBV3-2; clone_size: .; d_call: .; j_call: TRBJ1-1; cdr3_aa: CASTQGQANTEAFF; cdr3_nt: TGTGCCAGCACCCAGGGCCAGGCGAACACTGAAGCTTTCTTT
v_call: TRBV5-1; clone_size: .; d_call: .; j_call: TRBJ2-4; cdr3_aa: CASSSDRGAKNIQYF; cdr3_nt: TGCGCCAGCAGCTCGGACAGAGGAGCCAAAAACATTCAGTACTTC
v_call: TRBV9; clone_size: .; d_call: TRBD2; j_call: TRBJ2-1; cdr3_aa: CASSTRTSGNEQFF; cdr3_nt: TGTGCCAGCAGCACTCGGACTAGCGGCAATGAGCAGTTCTTC
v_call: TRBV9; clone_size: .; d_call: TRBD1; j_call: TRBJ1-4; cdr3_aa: CASSGGQGSEKLFF; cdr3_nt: TGTGCCAGCAGCGGGGGACAGGGCAGCGAAAAACTGTTTTTT
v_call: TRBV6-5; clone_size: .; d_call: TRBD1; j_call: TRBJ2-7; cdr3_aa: CASSYRDRGRYEQYF; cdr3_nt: TGTGCCAGCAGTTACCGGGACAGGGGGCGGTACGAGCAGTACTTC
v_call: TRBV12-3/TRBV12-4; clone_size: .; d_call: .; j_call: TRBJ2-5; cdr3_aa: CASSFRETQYF; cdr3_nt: TGTGCCAGCAGTTTCCGAGAGACCCAGTACTTC
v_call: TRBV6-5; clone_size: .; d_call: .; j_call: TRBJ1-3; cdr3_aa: CASSYTGFGNTIYF; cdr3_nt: TGTGCCAGCAGTTACACAGGATTTGGAAACACCATATATTTT
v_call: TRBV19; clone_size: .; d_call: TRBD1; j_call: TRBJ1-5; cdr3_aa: CASSVGTGMRQPQHF; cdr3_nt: TGTGCCAGTAGTGTTGGGACAGGGATGCGTCAGCCCCAGCATTTT
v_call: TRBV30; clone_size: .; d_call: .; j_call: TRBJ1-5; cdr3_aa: CAWVSKTSNQPQHF; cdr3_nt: TGTGCCTGGGTCTCAAAGACAAGCAATCAGCCCCAGCATTTT
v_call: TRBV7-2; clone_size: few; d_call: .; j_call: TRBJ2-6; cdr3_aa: CASSFDQRSTNVLTF; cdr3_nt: TGTGCCAGCAGCTTCGACCAGAGGTCTACCAACGTCCTGACTTTC
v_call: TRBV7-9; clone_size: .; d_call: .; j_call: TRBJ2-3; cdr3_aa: CASSLYGGAATDTQYF; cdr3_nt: TGTGCCAGCAGCTTATACGGGGGAGCGGCAACAGATACGCAGTATTTT
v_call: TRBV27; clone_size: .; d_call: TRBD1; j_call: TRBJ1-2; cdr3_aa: CASSIGQGPNYGYTF; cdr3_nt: TGTGCCAGCAGTATAGGACAGGGGCCCAACTATGGCTACACCTTC
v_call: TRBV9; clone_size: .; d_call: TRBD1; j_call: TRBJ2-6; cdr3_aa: CASSVKRQGSVGANVLTF; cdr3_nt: TGTGCCAGCAGCGTAAAGAGACAGGGGTCGGTAGGGGCCAACGTCCTGACTTTC
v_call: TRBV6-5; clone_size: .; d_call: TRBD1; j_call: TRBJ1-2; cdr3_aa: CASSYTGTGVNGYTF; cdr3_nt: TGTGCCAGCAGTTACACCGGGACAGGGGTAAATGGCTACACCTTC
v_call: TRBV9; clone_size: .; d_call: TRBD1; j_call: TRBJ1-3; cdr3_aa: CASSSHRGSSGNTIYF; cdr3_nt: TGTGCCAGCAGCTCCCACAGGGGGAGCTCTGGAAACACCATATATTTT
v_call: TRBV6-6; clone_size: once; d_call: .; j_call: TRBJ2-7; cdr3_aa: CASSSGAEQYF; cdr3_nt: TGTGCCAGCAGCTCTGGGGCCGAGCAGTACTTC
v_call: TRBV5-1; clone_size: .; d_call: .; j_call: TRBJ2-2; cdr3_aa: CASSLGYGSNTGELFF; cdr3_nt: TGCGCCAGCAGCTTGGGGTACGGGAGCAACACCGGGGAGCTGTTTTTT
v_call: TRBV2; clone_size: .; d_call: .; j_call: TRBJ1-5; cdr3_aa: CASSEPRPIGEPQHF; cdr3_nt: TGTGCCAGCAGTGAACCTAGACCTATCGGAGAGCCCCAGCATTTT
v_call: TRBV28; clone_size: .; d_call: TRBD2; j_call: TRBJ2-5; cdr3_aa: CASRGAGGTIQETQYF; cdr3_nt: TGTGCCAGTCGGGGAGCGGGAGGTACCATCCAAGAGACCCAGTACTTC
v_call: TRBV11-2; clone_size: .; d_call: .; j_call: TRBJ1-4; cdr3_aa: CASSLVDTEREKLFF; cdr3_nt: TGTGCCAGCAGCTTAGTGGACACTGAACGTGAAAAACTGTTTTTT
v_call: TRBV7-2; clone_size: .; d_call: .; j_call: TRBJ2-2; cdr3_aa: CASSFLTSNTGELFF; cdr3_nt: TGTGCCAGCAGCTTCTTGACATCGAACACCGGGGAGCTGTTTTTT
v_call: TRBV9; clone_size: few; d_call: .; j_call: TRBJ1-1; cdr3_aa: CASSVAGHPDTEAFF; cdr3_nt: TGTGCCAGCAGCGTAGCGGGACATCCGGACACTGAAGCTTTCTTT
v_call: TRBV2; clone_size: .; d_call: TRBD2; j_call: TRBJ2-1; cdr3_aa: CASSEASGGYNEQFF; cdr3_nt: TGTGCCAGCAGTGAGGCTAGCGGAGGTTACAATGAGCAGTTCTTC
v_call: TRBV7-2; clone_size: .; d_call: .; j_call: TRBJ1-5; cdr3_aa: CASSRDGSVQPQHF; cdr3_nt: TGTGCCAGCAGCCGCGACGGGTCTGTTCAGCCCCAGCATTTT
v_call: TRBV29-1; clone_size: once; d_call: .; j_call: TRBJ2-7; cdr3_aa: CSVVGSPYEQYF; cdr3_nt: TGCAGCGTTGTGGGGAGCCCCTACGAGCAGTACTTC
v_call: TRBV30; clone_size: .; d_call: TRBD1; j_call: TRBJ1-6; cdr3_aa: CAWMVAGQGNSPLHF; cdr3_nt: TGTGCCTGGATGGTTGCGGGACAGGGAAATTCACCCCTCCACTTT
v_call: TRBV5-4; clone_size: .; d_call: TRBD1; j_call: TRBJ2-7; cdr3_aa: CASRPGTGAYEQYF; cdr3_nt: TGTGCCAGCAGGCCCGGGACAGGGGCCTACGAGCAGTACTTC
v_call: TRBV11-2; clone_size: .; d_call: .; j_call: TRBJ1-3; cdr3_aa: CASSPGPLLGNTIYF; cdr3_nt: TGTGCCAGCAGCCCAGGTCCCCTCCTTGGAAACACCATATATTTT
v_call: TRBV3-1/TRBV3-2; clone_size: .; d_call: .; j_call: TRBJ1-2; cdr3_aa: CASSQGAGGYTF; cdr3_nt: TGTGCCAGCAGCCAAGGGGCCGGAGGCTACACCTTC
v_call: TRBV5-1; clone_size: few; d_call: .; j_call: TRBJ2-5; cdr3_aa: CASIRLALQETQYF; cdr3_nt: TGCGCCAGCATTCGGCTAGCGCTCCAAGAGACCCAGTACTTC
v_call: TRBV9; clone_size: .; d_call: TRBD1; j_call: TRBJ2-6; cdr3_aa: CASSVGPQDRGDGANVLTF; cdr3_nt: TGTGCCAGCAGCGTAGGACCCCAGGACAGGGGGGACGGGGCCAACGTCCTGACTTTC